These 30 T cell receptor beta chains originate from one sample sequenced in a study of blood T cell repertoires in COVID-19. Only in-frame clones appear in the TCRdb table, and some are missing; sequencing was by immunoSEQ multiplex PCR. Of under 300,000 clones in the sample, under 90% are singletons; the top ten hold less than 2%. The sequenced sample consisted of PBMCs or T cells enriched from blood (not recorded which). The receptors come from a woman aged 60-75 years who had recovered from COVID-19.

Only a few counts were recorded for this clone. This chain links TRBV30 with TRBJ2-3, with D possibly TRBD2 on 6 matching bases. Trimming removed 3 bases at V and 4 bases at J, with 23 bases between. Per the germline V gene, CDR1 is GTSNPN and CDR2 is SVGIG (reference sequence). CDR3 length: 17 residues. The CDR3 protein is CAWRSELGAGMPDTQYF. DNA of the CDR3: TGTGCCTGGAGATCTGAGTTAGGGGCGGGGATGCCAGATACGCAGTATTTT.

The chain carries TRBV9 and TRBJ2-2, with 10 positions matching TRBD2. J lost 5 bases, V lost 0 bases, and 16 bases had no gene match. CDR3 length equals 20 residues. Per germline, CDR1 SGDLS and CDR2 YYNGEE. CDR3 sequence: CASSVGASGGVYGSTGELFF. The CDR3, as DNA: TGTGCCAGCAGCGTAGGAGCTAGCGGGGGAGTATATGGATCAACCGGGGAGCTGTTTTTT.

J is TRBJ1-4 and V is TRBV5-1, with TRBD1 matching over 9 bases. The CDR3 totals 16 residues. V shed 6 bases, J shed 6 bases, and the junction held 12 bases outside the gene matches. Germline lookup yields CDR1 SGHRS and CDR2 YFSETQ. The CDR3 region has the DNA TGCGCCAGCAAGGGTTCCCTTTGGGACAGGGATGAAAAACTGTTTTTT. It translates to CASKGSLWDRDEKLFF.

To note about this clone: The sample has other DNA sequences that encode this CDR3 too. The chain has TRBV3-1 (or the pseudogene TRBV3-2) and TRBJ1-4; TRBD1 matches at 10 bases. The CDR3 runs to 14 residues. Germline CDR1 reads LGHDT; CDR2 reads YNNKEL (reference sequence). V was pared by 4 bases and J by 6 bases, with 2 bases of the junction left unmatched. The CDR3 nucleotides are TGTGCCAGCAGCCCGGGACAGGGGTATGAAAAACTGTTTTTT. Its protein product is CASSPGQGYEKLFF.

The chain uses TRBV18 and TRBJ2-7, with 8 bases that match TRBD1. The germline CDR1 and CDR2 sequences are KGHSH and LQKENI. After removal of 1 base from V and 6 bases from J, the junction contained 8 bases not matched to a gene. The CDR3 covers 15 residues. The DNA for the CDR3 is TGTGCCAGCTCACCACGGCAGCAGGGGGCAGGCGAGCAGTACTTC. Its translation is CASSPRQQGAGEQYF.

The chain combines TRBV6-4 with TRBJ2-7, with a possible D match to TRBD2 (5 bases). CDR3 length: 14 residues. Trimming took 5 bases from V and 6 from J, leaving 17 bases between them. Germline CDR1 MRHNA, CDR2 SNTAGT. The CDR3 DNA is TGTGCCAGCAGTCCGCTGGGCGGGTCTAGCGAGCAGTACTTC. It specifies CASSPLGGSSEQYF.

V and J are TRBV19 and TRBJ2-3; the match to TRBD2 covers 8 bases. The CDR3 is made up of 15 amino acids. Trimming took 5 bases from V and 0 from J; bases not matched to a gene: 4. Germline CDR1 is LNHDA and CDR2 is SQIVND (reference sequence). This chain's CDR3 is CASSSVAGSTDTQYF. The CDR3, as DNA: TGTGCCAGTAGTTCGGTAGCGGGAAGCACAGATACGCAGTATTTT.

In this sample, this clone turned up once. The chain couples TRBV28 to TRBJ1-2; D may be TRBD1 (6 bases). The ends were cut back, 2 bases at V and 8 bases at J, with 15 bases in the middle. The CDR3 is 14 residues long. The germline gives CDR1 MDHEN, CDR2 SYDVKM. The CDR3 protein is CASSLDRNFRGYTF. CDR3 DNA: TGTGCCAGCAGTTTAGACAGGAACTTTCGGGGCTACACCTTC.

The rearrangement links TRBV27 to TRBJ1-4, with 7 bases that match TRBD1. CDR3 length equals 13 residues. Germline CDR1 MNHEY, CDR2 SMNVEV (reference sequence). J was trimmed by 8 bases and V by 8 bases; bases with no gene match: 8. In DNA form, the CDR3 reads TGTGCCAGCGGGAGACAGGGAGCCGAAAAACTGTTTTTT. The encoded protein is CASGRQGAEKLFF.

This sequence joins TRBV19 and TRBJ1-5; D gene ambiguous. Trimming cost V 3 bases and J 2 bases, with 5 bases left between them. CDR3 length: 13 amino acids. CDR1 is LNHDA and CDR2 is SQIVND in the germline V gene (reference sequence). This CDR3 is CASSISGNQPQHF. The CDR3 bases are TGTGCCAGTAGTATTTCGGGCAATCAGCCCCAGCATTTT.

The V gene is TRBV5-6, the J gene TRBJ1-4; possibly TRBD1 for D (5 bases). Germline V gives CDR1 SGHDT, CDR2 YYEEEE. The V gene lost 3 bases and the J gene lost 6 bases, with 9 bases spanning the gap. This CDR3 comprises 13 residues. The CDR3 region has the DNA TGTGCCAGCAGCTGGCGGGGGGATGAAAAACTGTTTTTT. As protein: CASSWRGDEKLFF.

This sequence joins TRBV19 and TRBJ1-5; 8 bases are shared with TRBD1. The V gene end was trimmed by 4 bases and the J gene end by 1 base; junction bases not matched to a gene: 9. Germline CDR1 LNHDA, CDR2 SQIVND (reference sequence). The CDR3 runs 17 residues. This CDR3 reads CASSRGRQGASNQPQHF. The CDR3 DNA reads TGTGCCAGTAGTAGGGGTCGGCAGGGGGCGAGCAATCAGCCCCAGCATTTT.

This clone was counted a single time. The gene calls are TRBV7-8 and TRBJ1-3, with TRBD1 matching 8 bases. Germline assignment: CDR1 SGHVS and CDR2 FQNEAQ. V shed 2 bases and J 4 bases; nucleotides not matched to a gene: 13. This CDR3 is built from 18 residues. The CDR3: CASSLLRTGYSLGNTIYF. CDR3 coding DNA: TGTGCCAGCAGCTTACTCAGGACAGGGTACTCATTAGGAAACACCATATATTTT. The whole variable domain, remainder taken from reference TRBV7-8 and TRBJ1-3, is GAGVSQSPRYKVAKRGQDVALRCDPISGHVSLFWYQQALGQGPEFLTYFQNEAQLDKSGLPSDRFFAERPEGSVSTLKIQRTQQEDSAVYLCASSLLRTGYSLGNTIYFGEGSWLTVV.

With regard to this clone: This CDR3 is also generated by other DNA sequences in the sample. The V call is TRBV5-1, the J call TRBJ2-5; TRBD1 matches 7 bases. The CDR3 loop spans 14 amino acids. J was trimmed by 4 bases and V by 2 bases; bases with no gene match: 5. The germline CDR1 and CDR2 sequences are SGHRS and YFSETQ. The CDR3 loop reads CASSLGTGVETQYF. The CDR3 coding sequence is TGCGCCAGCAGCTTAGGAACAGGGGTAGAGACCCAGTACTTC.

V is TRBV28 and J is TRBJ1-1; 7 bases agree with TRBD1. The length of the CDR3 is 15 residues. The germline V gene encodes CDR1 MDHEN and CDR2 SYDVKM. Losses at the gene ends were 4 bases for V and 4 bases for J; bases not matched to a gene: 9. The CDR3 sequence is CASSYPRGRSTEAFF. CDR3 nucleotide sequence: TGTGCCAGCAGTTACCCGAGGGGGCGAAGCACTGAAGCTTTCTTT.

The chain combines TRBV11-2 with TRBJ2-5; the D gene is possibly TRBD2 (6 bases). The CDR3 extends over 16 amino acids. V lost 4 bases and J 0 bases, leaving 15 bases between the germline ends. CDR1 and CDR2 from the germline V gene are SGHAT and FQNNGV. In DNA form, the CDR3 reads TGTGCCAGCAGCTCGACTAGTTACTTGTACCAAGAGACCCAGTACTTC. This sequence encodes CASSSTSYLYQETQYF.

This chain uses TRBV2 with TRBJ1-4; D uncertain. CDR3 length: 13 residues. Trimming removed 6 bases from V and 8 bases from J, with 13 bases in between. Germline-derived CDR1 and CDR2 are SNHLY and FYNNEI. For the CDR3, the DNA is TGTGCCAGCAGGATGAGGGAGGGAGAAAAACTGTTTTTT. Protein product: CASRMREGEKLFF.

The rearrangement links TRBV29-1 to TRBJ1-4, with D possibly being TRBD1 (6 bases). The germline V and J ends were trimmed by 1 base and 8 bases, with 8 bases remaining between them. The germline V gene encodes CDR1 SQVTM and CDR2 ANQGSEA. This CDR3 contains 12 residues. Written as DNA, the CDR3 is TGCAGCGTTGAAGGGACAGACGAAAAACTGTTTTTT. Translated, it gives CSVEGTDEKLFF.

V usage is TRBV24-1 and J usage is TRBJ2-6; no clear D gene. CDR1 is KGHDR, CDR2 SFDVKD, per germline. This CDR3 has 13 residues. Trimming left V 12 bases short and J 2 bases short, with 10 bases between. The CDR3 bases are TGTGCCGCCTCCCAGGCTGGGGCCAACGTCCTGACTTTC. Its protein is CAASQAGANVLTF.

The chain has TRBV7-9 and TRBJ1-4; weak D call: TRBD1 (5 bases). CDR1 and CDR2 from the germline V gene are SEHNR and FQNEAQ (reference sequence). This CDR3 comprises 13 residues. The V end was cut by 1 base, the J end by 10 bases, with 10 bases between. CDR3 coding DNA: TGTGCCAGCAGCTTAGGGGAGGGGAGAAAACTGTTTTTT. Its protein is CASSLGEGRKLFF.

This chain links TRBV10-2 with TRBJ1-3, with a tentative D call TRBD1 (5 bases). This CDR3 spans 15 amino acids. Trimming pared 6 bases from V and 0 bases from J, leaving 12 bases between. The germline CDR1 and CDR2 sequences are WSHSY and SAAADI. The DNA of the CDR3 is TGCGCCAGCAGGTCCCGGGACTACTCTGGAAACACCATATATTTT. Translating gives CASRSRDYSGNTIYF.

Concerning this clone itself: The sample holds other DNA sequences that translate to the same CDR3. The rearrangement joins TRBV9 to TRBJ1-4, with D unclear. The V gene lost 3 bases and the J gene lost 4 bases, with 10 bases spanning the gap. Germline V gives CDR1 SGDLS, CDR2 YYNGEE. The CDR3 consists of 14 residues. The CDR3 DNA reads as TGTGCCAGCAGCGAGTCCCGGGGTAATGAAAAACTGTTTTTT. Translated, it gives CASSESRGNEKLFF.

The genes are TRBV5-1 and TRBJ1-5, with D possibly being TRBD1 (5 bases). There are 15 residues in the CDR3. Germline V gives CDR1 SGHRS, CDR2 YFSETQ. The V end was cut by 4 bases, the J end by 8 bases, with 19 bases between. CDR3 sequence: CASSPGTVQMEPQHF. The CDR3 DNA is TGCGCCAGCAGCCCCGGGACTGTCCAGATGGAGCCCCAGCATTTT.

This clone was seen once. The chain joins TRBV25-1 to TRBJ2-3, with no clear D. Between the trimmed V and J ends, which lost 7 bases and 2 bases, there was a span of 7 bases. Germline-derived CDR1 and CDR2 are MGHDK and SYGVNS. CDR3 length: 12 amino acids. The CDR3 loop reads CASIGFTDTQYF. In DNA form, the CDR3 reads TGTGCCAGCATCGGGTTCACAGATACGCAGTATTTT.

The chain has TRBV27 and TRBJ2-7, with D perhaps TRBD2 (5 bases). V was clipped by 8 bases and J by 0 bases, with 20 bases between them. The CDR3 sequence is 16 residues long. The germline V gene encodes CDR1 MNHEY and CDR2 SMNVEV (reference sequence). The CDR3 nucleotides read TGTGCCAGCCGACCCCTTATGGACTCCATCTCCTACGAGCAGTACTTC. The encoded protein is CASRPLMDSISYEQYF.

The V and J genes are TRBV20-1 and TRBJ2-3, with 7 nucleotides matching TRBD2. The CDR3 spans 11 residues. Germline V gives CDR1 DFQATT, CDR2 SNEGSKA (reference sequence). CDR3 in DNA: TGCAGGGGGGGGGACACAGATACGCAGTATTTT. Amino acids: CRGGDTDTQYF.

The chain has TRBV7-9 and TRBJ1-1; D may be TRBD1 (6 bases). The CDR3 contains 12 residues. Trimming took 8 bases from V and 1 from J, leaving 8 bases between them. In germline, CDR1 is SEHNR, CDR2 FQNEAQ (reference sequence). The DNA of the CDR3 is TGTGCCAGCCGAGGGGGGAACACTGAAGCTTTCTTT. It is translated as CASRGGNTEAFF.

The V call is TRBV7-9, the J call TRBJ1-1; tentatively, D is TRBD1 (5 bases). Trimming shortened V by 11 bases and J by 4 bases, and 8 bases separated the two germline ends. The CDR3 runs to 10 residues. CDR1 is SEHNR, CDR2 FQNEAQ, per germline (reference sequence). CDR3 sequence reads: CALGGTEAFF. CDR3 nucleotide sequence: TGTGCCTTGGGGGGCACTGAAGCTTTCTTT.

The chain links TRBV27 to TRBJ1-1, with 9 positions matching TRBD1. This CDR3 contains 14 residues. The V segment lost 5 bases and the J segment 7 bases; nucleotides outside the gene matches: 8. CDR1 and CDR2 (germline): MNHEY, SMNVEV (reference sequence). The CDR3 DNA is TGTGCCAGCAGTATGAGGGACAGGGCGCTTGAAGCTTTCTTT. Translating gives CASSMRDRALEAFF.

J is TRBJ1-1 and V is TRBV11-3; possible D gene TRBD1, 6 bases. With 5 bases removed from V and 10 bases from J, the gap between germline ends came to 14 bases. The CDR3 spans 12 residues. CDR1 is SGHNT and CDR2 is YENEEA in the germline V gene. CDR3 coding DNA: TGTGCCAGCAGCCCTCGCGGGGGCGTAGCTTTCTTT. This gives the protein CASSPRGGVAFF.